This section outlines one T cell receptor (beta chain) sequence together with its context. Its matching antigen is unknown. The germline gives CDR1 SEHNR, CDR2 FQNEAQ (reference sequence). Unmatched junction bases numbered 6, after V lost 1 base and J lost 0 bases. CDR3 length: 16 residues. This entry belongs to a study of graft-versus-host responses after intestinal transplantation. Background on the study: Transplant recipients had multivisceral, liver-intestinal, or isolated intestinal grafts. Every transplant recipient was induced with anti-thymocyte globulin, then maintained on tacrolimus and steroids for about 3 years.

The assay was immunoSEQ multiplex PCR, and TCRdb's table has in-frame clones only and misses some. The data hold 95,000 to 150,000 clones, with 95% observed a single time. Study-wide points: An association linked early post-transplant HvG declines with peak circulating GvH clone levels.

The chain couples TRBV7-9 to TRBJ2-7; 7 nucleotides align to TRBD1. The receptor was derived from a human donor who received an intestinal transplant. Here the sequenced sample was unstimulated CD8+ T cells sorted from spleen or lymph node cells, taken before intestinal transplant. CDR3 bases: TGTGCCAGCAGCTTAGAGAGGGACAGTTACTCCTACGAGCAGTACTTC. It is translated as CASSLERDSYSYEQYF.